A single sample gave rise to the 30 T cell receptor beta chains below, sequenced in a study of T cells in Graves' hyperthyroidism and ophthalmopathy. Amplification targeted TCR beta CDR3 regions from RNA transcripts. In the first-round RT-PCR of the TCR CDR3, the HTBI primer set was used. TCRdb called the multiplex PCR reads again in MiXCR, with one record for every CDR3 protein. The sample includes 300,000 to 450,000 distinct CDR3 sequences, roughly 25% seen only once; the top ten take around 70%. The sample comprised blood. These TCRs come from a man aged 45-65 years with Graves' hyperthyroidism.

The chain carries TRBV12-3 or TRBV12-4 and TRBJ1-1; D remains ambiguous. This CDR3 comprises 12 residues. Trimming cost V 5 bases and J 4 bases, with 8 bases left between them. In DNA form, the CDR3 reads TGTGCCAGCAGTCAGCGTCGCACTGAAGCTTTCTTT. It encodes CASSQRRTEAFF.

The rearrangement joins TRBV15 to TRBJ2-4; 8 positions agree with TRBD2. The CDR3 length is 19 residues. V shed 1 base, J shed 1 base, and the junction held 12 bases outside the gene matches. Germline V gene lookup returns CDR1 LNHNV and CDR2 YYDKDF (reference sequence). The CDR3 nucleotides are TGTGCCACCAGCAGAGGTAGCGGGGCTCCTTACGGGGCCAAAAACATTCAGTACTTC. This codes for CATSRGSGAPYGAKNIQYF.

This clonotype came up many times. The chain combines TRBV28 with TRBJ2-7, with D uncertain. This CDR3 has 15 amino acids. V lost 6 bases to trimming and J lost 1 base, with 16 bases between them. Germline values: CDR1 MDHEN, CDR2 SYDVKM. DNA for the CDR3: TGTGCCAGCAGCCCTAGTCCCAGCGCATCCTACGAGCAGTACTTC. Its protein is CASSPSPSASYEQYF.

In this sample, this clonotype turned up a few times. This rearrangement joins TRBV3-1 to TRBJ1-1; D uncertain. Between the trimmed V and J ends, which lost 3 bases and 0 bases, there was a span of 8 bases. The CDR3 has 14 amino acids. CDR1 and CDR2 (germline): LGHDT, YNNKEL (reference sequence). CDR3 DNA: TGTGCCAGCAGCCAGAAACTTTTGAACACTGAAGCTTTCTTT. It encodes CASSQKLLNTEAFF.

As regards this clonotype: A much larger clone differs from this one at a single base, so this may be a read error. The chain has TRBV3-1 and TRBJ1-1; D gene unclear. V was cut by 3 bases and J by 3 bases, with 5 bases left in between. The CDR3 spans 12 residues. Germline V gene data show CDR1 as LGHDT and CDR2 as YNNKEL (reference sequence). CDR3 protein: CASSQMDTEAFF. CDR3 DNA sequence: TGTGCCAGCAGCCAGATGGACACTGAAGCTTTCTTT.

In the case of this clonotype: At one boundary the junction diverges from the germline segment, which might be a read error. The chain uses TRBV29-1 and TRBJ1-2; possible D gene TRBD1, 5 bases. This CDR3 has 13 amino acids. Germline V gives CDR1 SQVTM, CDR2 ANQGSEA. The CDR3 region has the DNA TGCAGCGCCAATATCGGGGGACGCTATGACTACACCTTC. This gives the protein CSANIGGRYDYTF. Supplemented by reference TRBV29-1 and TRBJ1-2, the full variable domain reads SAVISQKPSRDICQRGTSLTIQCQVDSQVTMMFWYRQQPGQSLTLIATANQGSEATYESGFVIDKFPISRPNLTFSTLTVSNMSPEDSSIYLCSANIGGRYDYTFGSGTRLTVV.

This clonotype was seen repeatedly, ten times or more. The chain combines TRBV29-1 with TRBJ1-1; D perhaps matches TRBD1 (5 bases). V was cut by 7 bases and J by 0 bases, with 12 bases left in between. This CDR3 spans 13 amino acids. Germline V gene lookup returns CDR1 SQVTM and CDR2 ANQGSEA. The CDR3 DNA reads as TGCAGCGGGGGGGTTGGCGTGAACACTGAAGCTTTCTTT. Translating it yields CSGGVGVNTEAFF.

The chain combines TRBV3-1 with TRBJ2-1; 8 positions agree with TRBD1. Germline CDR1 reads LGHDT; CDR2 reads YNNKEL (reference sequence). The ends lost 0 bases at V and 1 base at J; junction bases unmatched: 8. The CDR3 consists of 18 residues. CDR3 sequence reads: CASSQDIGTGLSYNEQFF. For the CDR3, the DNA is TGTGCCAGCAGCCAAGATATTGGGACAGGCCTTTCCTACAATGAGCAGTTCTTC.

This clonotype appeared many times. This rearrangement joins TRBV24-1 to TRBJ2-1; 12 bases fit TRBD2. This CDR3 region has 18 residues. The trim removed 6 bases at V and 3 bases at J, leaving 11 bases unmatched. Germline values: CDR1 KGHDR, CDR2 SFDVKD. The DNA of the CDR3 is TGTGCCACCAGTCCAACCCCTAGCGGGAGGGCCAACTACAATGAGCAGTTCTTC. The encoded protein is CATSPTPSGRANYNEQFF.

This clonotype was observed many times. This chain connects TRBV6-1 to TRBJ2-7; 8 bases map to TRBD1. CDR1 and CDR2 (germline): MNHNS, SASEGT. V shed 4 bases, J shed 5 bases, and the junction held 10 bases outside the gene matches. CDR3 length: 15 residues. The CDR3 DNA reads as TGTGCCAGCAGTGTTTCAGGGGGCGCCTCTAACGAGCAGTACTTC. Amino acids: CASSVSGGASNEQYF.

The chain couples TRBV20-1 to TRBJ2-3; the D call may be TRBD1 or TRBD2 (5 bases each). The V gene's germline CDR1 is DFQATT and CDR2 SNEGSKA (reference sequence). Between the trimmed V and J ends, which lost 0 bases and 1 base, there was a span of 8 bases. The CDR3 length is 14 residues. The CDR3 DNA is TGCAGTGCTAGAGACCCGGGACGCACAGATACGCAGTATTTT. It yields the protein CSARDPGRTDTQYF.

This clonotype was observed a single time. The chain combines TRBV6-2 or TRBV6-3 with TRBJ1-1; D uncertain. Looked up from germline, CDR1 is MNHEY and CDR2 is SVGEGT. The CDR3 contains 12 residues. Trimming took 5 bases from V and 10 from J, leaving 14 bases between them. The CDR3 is CASSGEINPAFF. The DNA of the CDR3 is TGTGCCAGCAGTGGAGAAATAAACCCAGCTTTCTTT.

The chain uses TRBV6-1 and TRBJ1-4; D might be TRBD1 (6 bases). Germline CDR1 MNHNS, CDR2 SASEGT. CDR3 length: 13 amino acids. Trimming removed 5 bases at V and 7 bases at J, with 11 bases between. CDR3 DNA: TGTGCCAGCAGTCTTGTGACAGGTGAAAAACTGTTTTTT. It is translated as CASSLVTGEKLFF.

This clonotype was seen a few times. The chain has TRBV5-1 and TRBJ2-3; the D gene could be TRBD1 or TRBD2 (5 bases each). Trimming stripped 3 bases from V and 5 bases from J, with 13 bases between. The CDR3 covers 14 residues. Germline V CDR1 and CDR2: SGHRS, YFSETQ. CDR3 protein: CASSSTGPLDTQYF. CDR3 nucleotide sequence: TGCGCCAGCAGCTCGACGGGACCCTTAGATACGCAGTATTTT.

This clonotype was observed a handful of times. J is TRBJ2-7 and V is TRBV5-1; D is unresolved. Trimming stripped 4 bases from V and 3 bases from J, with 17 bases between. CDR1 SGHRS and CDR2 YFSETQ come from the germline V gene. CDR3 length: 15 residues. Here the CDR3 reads CASSGAVGSNYEQYF. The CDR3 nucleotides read TGCGCCAGCAGCGGTGCAGTGGGCAGCAACTACGAGCAGTACTTC.

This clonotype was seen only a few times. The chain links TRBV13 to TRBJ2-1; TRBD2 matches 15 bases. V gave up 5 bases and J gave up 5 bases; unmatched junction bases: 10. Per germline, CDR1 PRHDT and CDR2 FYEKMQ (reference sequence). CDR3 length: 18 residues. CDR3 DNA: TGTGCCAGCAGCCTCCAGGGACTAGCGGGAGGCGAGGACAATGAGCAGTTCTTC. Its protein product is CASSLQGLAGGEDNEQFF.

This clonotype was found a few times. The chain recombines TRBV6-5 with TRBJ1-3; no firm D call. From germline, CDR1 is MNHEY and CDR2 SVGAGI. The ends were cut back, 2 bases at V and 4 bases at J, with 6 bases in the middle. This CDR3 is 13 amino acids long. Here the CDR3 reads CASSYPGGNTIYF. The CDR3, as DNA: TGTGCCAGCAGTTACCCCGGAGGAAACACCATATATTTT.

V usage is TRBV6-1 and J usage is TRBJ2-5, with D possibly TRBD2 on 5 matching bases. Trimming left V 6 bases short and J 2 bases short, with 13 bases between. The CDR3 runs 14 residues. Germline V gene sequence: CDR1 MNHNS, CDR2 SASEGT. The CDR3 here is CASRRRQHQETQYF. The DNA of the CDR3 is TGTGCCAGCAGGAGGAGGCAGCATCAAGAGACCCAGTACTTC.

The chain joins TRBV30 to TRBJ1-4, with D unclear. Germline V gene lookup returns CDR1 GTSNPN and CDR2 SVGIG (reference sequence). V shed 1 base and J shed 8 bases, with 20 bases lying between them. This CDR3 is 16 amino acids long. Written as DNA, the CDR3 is TGTGCCTGGAGTGCCTCACGGTCGCCGGTGGGAGAAAAACTGTTTTTT. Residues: CAWSASRSPVGEKLFF.

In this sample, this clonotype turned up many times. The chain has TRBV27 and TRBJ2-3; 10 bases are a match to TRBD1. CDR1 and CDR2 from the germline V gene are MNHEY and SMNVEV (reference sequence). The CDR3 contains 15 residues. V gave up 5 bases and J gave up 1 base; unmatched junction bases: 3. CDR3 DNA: TGTGCCAGCAGTCGGACAGGGGGAGGCACAGATACGCAGTATTTT. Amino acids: CASSRTGGGTDTQYF.

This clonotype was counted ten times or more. The DNA for the CDR3 is TGTGCCAGCAGTTTCCCCCCTGGAGCCCGCGAGCAGTACTTC. This codes for CASSFPPGAREQYF. The chain carries TRBV12-3 or TRBV12-4 and TRBJ2-7; D is unresolved. Between the trimmed V and J ends, which lost 3 bases and 6 bases, there was a span of 15 bases. The CDR3 is 14 amino acids.

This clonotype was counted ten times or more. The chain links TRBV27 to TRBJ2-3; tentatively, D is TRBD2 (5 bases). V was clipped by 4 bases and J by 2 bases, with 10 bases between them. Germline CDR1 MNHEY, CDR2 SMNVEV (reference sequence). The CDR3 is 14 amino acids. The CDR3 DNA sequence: TGTGCCAGCAGTTCCTCCGGGATCACAGATACGCAGTATTTT. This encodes CASSSSGITDTQYF.

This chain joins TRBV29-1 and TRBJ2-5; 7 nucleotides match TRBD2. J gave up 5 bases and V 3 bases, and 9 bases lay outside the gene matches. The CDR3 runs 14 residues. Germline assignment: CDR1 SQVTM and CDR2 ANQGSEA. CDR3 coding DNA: TGCAGCGTTGAGGGCGGGAGTTACTGGGAGACCCAGTACTTC. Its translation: CSVEGGSYWETQYF.

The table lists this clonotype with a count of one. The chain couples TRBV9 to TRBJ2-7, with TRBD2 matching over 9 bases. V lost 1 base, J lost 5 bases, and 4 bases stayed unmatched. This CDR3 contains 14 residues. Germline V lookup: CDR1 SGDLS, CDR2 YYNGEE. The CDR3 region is CASSVYGGRDEQYF. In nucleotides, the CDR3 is TGTGCCAGCAGCGTATACGGCGGGAGGGACGAGCAGTACTTC.

The CDR3 reads CASSWAGANTEAFF. Written as DNA, the CDR3 is TGCGCCAGCAGCTGGGCCGGGGCCAACACTGAAGCTTTCTTT. V and J are TRBV5-1 and TRBJ1-1; the D gene is possibly TRBD1 (5 bases). This CDR3 has 14 amino acids. Per the germline V gene, CDR1 is SGHRS and CDR2 is YFSETQ. V shed 3 bases and J shed 2 bases, with 11 bases lying between them.

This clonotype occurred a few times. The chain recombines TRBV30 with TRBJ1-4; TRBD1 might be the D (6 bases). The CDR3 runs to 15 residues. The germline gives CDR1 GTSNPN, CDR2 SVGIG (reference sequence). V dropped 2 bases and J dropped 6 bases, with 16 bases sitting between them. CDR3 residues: CAWSPTDREYEKLFF. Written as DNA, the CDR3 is TGTGCCTGGAGTCCCACGGACAGAGAATATGAAAAACTGTTTTTT.

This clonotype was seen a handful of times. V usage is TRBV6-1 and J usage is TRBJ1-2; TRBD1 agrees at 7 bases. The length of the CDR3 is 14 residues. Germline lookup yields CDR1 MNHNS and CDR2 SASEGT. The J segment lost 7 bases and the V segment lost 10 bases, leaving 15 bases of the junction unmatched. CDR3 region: CAIRQGVWQGGYTF. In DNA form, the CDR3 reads TGTGCCATACGGCAGGGGGTCTGGCAGGGTGGCTACACCTTC.

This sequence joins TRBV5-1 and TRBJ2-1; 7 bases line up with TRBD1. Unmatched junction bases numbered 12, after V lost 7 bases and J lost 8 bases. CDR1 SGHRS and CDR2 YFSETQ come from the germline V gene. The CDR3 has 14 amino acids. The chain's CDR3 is CASCSLQGNHEQFF. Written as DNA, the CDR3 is TGCGCCAGCTGCTCGTTACAGGGGAATCATGAGCAGTTCTTC. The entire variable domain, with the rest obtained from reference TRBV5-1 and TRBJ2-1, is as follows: KAGVTQTPRYLIKTRGQQVTLSCSPISGHRSVSWYQQTPGQGLQFLFEYFSETQRNKGNFPGRFSGRQFSNSRSEMNVSTLELGDSALYLCASCSLQGNHEQFFGPGTRLTVL.

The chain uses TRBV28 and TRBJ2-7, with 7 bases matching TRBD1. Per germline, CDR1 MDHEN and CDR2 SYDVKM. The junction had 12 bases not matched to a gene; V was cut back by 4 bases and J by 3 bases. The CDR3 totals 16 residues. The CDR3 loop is CASSSPGTGAGYEQYF. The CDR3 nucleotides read TGTGCCAGCAGTTCACCCGGTACAGGGGCCGGCTACGAGCAGTACTTC.

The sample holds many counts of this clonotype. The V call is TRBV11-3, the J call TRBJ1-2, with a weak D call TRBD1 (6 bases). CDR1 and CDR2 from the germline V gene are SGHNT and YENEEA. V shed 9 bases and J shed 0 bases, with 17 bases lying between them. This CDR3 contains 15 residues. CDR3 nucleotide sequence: TGTGCCAGTAGACGAACCGAGGGGGCTAACTATGGCTACACCTTC. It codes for CASRRTEGANYGYTF. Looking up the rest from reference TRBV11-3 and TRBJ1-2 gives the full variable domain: EAGVVQSPRYKIIEKKQPVAFWCNPISGHNTLYWYLQNLGQGPELLIRYENEEAVDDSQLPKDRFSAERLKGVDSTLKIQPAELGDSAVYLCASRRTEGANYGYTFGSGTRLTVV.